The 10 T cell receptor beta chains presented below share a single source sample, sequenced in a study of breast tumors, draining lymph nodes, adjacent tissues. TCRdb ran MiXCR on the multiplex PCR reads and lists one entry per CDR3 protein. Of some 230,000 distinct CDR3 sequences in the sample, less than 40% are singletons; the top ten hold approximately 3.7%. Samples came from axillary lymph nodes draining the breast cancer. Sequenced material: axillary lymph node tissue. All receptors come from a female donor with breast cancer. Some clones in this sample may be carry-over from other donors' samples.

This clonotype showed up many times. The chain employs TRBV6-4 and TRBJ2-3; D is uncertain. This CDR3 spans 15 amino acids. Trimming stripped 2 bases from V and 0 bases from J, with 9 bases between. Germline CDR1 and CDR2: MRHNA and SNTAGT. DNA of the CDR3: TGTGCCAGCAGTGACAGGGCGTTAAGCACAGATACGCAGTATTTT. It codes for CASSDRALSTDTQYF.

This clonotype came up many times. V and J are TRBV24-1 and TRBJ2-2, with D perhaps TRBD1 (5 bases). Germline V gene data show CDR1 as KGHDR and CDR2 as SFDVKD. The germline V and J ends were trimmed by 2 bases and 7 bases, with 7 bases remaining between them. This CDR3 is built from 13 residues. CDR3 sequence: CATSDSGIGELFF. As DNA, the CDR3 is TGTGCCACCAGTGATTCAGGGATCGGGGAGCTGTTTTTT.

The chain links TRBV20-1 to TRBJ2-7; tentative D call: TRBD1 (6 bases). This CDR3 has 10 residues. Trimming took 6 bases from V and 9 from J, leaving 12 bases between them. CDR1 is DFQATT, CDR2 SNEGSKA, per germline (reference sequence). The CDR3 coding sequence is TGCAGTGCCGAGGGGGTAGGGCAGTACTTC. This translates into CSAEGVGQYF.

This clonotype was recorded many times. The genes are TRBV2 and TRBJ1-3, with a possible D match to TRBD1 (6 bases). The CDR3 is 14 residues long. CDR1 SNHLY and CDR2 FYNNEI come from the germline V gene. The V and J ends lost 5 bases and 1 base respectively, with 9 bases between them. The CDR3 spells CASSRGQSGNTIYF. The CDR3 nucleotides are TGTGCCAGCAGTCGCGGACAGTCTGGAAACACCATATATTTT. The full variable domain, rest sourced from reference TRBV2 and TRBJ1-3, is EPEVTQTPSHQVTQMGQEVILRCVPISNHLYFYWYRQILGQKVEFLVSFYNNEISEKSEIFDDQFSVERPDGSNFTLKIRSTKLEDSAMYFCASSRGQSGNTIYFGEGSWLTVV.

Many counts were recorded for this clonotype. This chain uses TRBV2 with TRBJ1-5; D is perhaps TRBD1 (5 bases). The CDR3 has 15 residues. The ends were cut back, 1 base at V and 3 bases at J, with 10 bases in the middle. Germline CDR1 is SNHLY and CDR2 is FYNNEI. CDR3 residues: CASSEGQTFNQPQHF. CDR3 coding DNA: TGTGCCAGCAGTGAAGGACAGACATTCAATCAGCCCCAGCATTTT.

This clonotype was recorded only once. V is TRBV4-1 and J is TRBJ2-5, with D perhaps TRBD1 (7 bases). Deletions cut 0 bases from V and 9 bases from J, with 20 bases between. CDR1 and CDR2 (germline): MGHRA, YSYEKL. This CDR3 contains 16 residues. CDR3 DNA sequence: TGCGCCAGCAGCCAAGAGGCGGGACAGACCTATCAGCCCCAGTACTTC. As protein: CASSQEAGQTYQPQYF.

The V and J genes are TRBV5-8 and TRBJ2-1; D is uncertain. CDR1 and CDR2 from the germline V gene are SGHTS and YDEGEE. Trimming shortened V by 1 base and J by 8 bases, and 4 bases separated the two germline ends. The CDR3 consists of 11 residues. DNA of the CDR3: TGTGCCAGCAGCTTGAAAGATGAGCAGTTCTTC. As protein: CASSLKDEQFF.

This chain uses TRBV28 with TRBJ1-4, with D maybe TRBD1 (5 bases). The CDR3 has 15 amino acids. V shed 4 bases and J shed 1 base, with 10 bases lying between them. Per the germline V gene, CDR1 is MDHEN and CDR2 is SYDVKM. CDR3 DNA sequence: TGTGCCAGCAGTTCTTTGGGGGAAACTAATGAAAAACTGTTTTTT. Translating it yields CASSSLGETNEKLFF.

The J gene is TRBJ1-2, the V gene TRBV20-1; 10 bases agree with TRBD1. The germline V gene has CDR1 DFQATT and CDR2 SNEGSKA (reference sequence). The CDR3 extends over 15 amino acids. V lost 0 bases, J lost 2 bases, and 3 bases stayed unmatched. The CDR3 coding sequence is TGCAGTGCTAGAGAACCGGACAGGGGGAACTATGGCTACACCTTC. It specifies CSAREPDRGNYGYTF.

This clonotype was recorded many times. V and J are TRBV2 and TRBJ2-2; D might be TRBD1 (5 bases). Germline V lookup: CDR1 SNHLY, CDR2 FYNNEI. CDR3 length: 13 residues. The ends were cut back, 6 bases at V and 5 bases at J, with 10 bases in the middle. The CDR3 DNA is TGTGCCAGCAGGACAGTATTAACCGGGGAGCTGTTTTTT. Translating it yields CASRTVLTGELFF.